These 15 T cell receptor beta chains originate from one sample sequenced in a study of CD8 T cells in ankylosing spondylitis. TCRdb reanalysed the 5' RACE reads using MiXCR and keeps one entry per CDR3 protein. This sample has under 550,000 distinct CDR3 sequences, with 25% to 30% found just once. Study-level findings and limits: Several highly homologous variants made up a TCR beta motif that seemed to typify ankylosing spondylitis blood.

Antigen specificity for these receptors is unknown. Sample: blood, either unsorted or a sorted T cell fraction (not recorded which). All receptors derive from a male donor with ankylosing spondylitis.

There are many counts of this clonotype. The rearrangement links TRBV5-1 to TRBJ1-2; a possible D gene is TRBD1 (6 bases). The CDR3 has 17 amino acids. The V gene lost 4 bases and the J gene lost 8 bases, with 27 bases spanning the gap. The germline gives CDR1 SGHRS, CDR2 YFSETQ. In DNA form, the CDR3 reads TGCGCCAGCAGCGTGGGTGGATCAGGGACAAGTCGGAACGGCTACACCTTC. Translated: CASSVGGSGTSRNGYTF.

The rearrangement links TRBV18 to TRBJ1-1, with D unresolved. V lost 3 bases, J lost 0 bases, and 5 bases lay in between. The CDR3 sequence is 13 residues long. Per germline, CDR1 KGHSH and CDR2 LQKENI. The CDR3 is CASSPNLNTEAFF. The CDR3 bases are TGTGCCAGCTCACCGAACCTGAACACTGAAGCTTTCTTT.

The chain recombines TRBV12-3 or TRBV12-4 with TRBJ2-1; possible D gene TRBD1, 5 bases. V was cut by 7 bases and J by 6 bases, with 13 bases left in between. The length of the CDR3 is 13 residues. The chain's CDR3 is CASTLLDSNEQFF. The CDR3 coding sequence is TGTGCCAGCACCCTCCTAGACAGCAATGAGCAGTTCTTC.

The chain has TRBV7-9 and TRBJ2-6; D gene unclear. Trimming removed 4 bases at V and 0 bases at J, with 10 bases between. The CDR3 is 16 residues long. Germline V CDR1 and CDR2: SEHNR, FQNEAQ (reference sequence). The CDR3 loop reads CASSSDTFSGANVLTF. The CDR3 DNA follows: TGTGCCAGCAGCTCCGACACCTTCTCTGGGGCCAACGTCCTGACTTTC.

The chain carries TRBV20-1 and TRBJ1-6; D not resolved. Germline CDR1 and CDR2: DFQATT and SNEGSKA (reference sequence). The ends were cut back, 3 bases at V and 10 bases at J, with 16 bases in the middle. CDR3 length: 14 amino acids. In DNA form, the CDR3 reads TGCAGTGCTAGTTTTGTTGGGAGTCGGTCACCCCTCCACTTT. Residues: CSASFVGSRSPLHF.

The gene calls are TRBV4-2 and TRBJ1-1, with D hard to call. The CDR3 has 13 residues. V lost 1 base and J 8 bases, leaving 11 bases between the germline ends. Germline CDR1 LGHNA, CDR2 YNFKEQ. In DNA form, the CDR3 reads TGTGCCAGCAGCCAAGGGGATAACAGCGAAGCTTTCTTT. This encodes CASSQGDNSEAFF.

The genes are TRBV12-3 or TRBV12-4 and TRBJ2-6; the D gene is possibly TRBD1 (5 bases). V lost 0 bases and J lost 2, with 5 bases in between. This CDR3 is built from 15 residues. The CDR3 DNA follows: TGTGCCAGCAGTTTAGCAGGGGCTGGGGCCAACGTCCTGACTTTC. Translated: CASSLAGAGANVLTF.

Only a few counts were recorded for this clonotype. The rearrangement joins TRBV10-3 to TRBJ1-2; 11 bases match TRBD1. The CDR3 is made up of 16 amino acids. CDR1 and CDR2 (germline): ENHRY, SYGVKD. V lost 10 bases to trimming and J lost 3 bases; unmatched junction nucleotides: 13. This CDR3 reads CASKGTGGDVDYGYTF. CDR3 DNA sequence: TGTGCCAGCAAGGGGACAGGGGGGGATGTAGACTATGGCTACACCTTC.

This clonotype was seen only a few times. The chain couples TRBV3-1 to TRBJ1-6; D is unclear. This CDR3 is 13 amino acids long. CDR1 LGHDT and CDR2 YNNKEL come from the germline V gene (reference sequence). V was shortened by 0 bases and J by 10 bases, with 7 bases between the two germline ends. CDR3 DNA sequence: TGTGCCAGCAGCCAAGACCATAGCTCACCCCTCCACTTT. Protein product: CASSQDHSSPLHF.

This clonotype was seen a few times. The chain employs TRBV20-1 and TRBJ2-1, with 10 positions matching TRBD1. V lost 3 bases, J lost 9 bases, and 11 bases stayed unmatched. This CDR3 contains 15 residues. Germline loops: CDR1 DFQATT, CDR2 SNEGSKA (reference sequence). The CDR3, as DNA: TGCAGTGCTAGGGCGGTGGGACAGGGGTCGGCTGAGCAGTTCTTC. Its protein product is CSARAVGQGSAEQFF.

This clonotype was found a few times. The rearrangement joins TRBV7-8 to TRBJ2-5, with D unclear. Deletions cut 4 bases from V and 9 bases from J, with 27 bases between. Germline CDR1 is SGHVS and CDR2 is FQNEAQ. The CDR3 loop spans 17 amino acids. The CDR3 is CASSSTLPAQTARAQYF. The CDR3 DNA sequence: TGTGCCAGCAGCTCGACCCTCCCGGCCCAAACCGCAAGGGCCCAGTACTTC.

In its sample, this clonotype was seen once. CDR3 amino acids: CASSQPGEESKGYTF. The CDR3 DNA reads as TGTGCCAGCAGCCAACCGGGGGAGGAGTCAAAGGGCTACACCTTC. The chain joins TRBV4-2 to TRBJ1-2; D possibly corresponds to TRBD1 (5 bases). The CDR3 loop spans 15 amino acids. V lost 2 bases and J 8 bases, leaving 18 bases between the germline ends. In germline, CDR1 is LGHNA, CDR2 YNFKEQ.

This rearrangement joins TRBV27 to TRBJ1-5; TRBD1 agrees at 8 bases. V was clipped by 5 bases and J by 2 bases; unmatched bases: 5. CDR3 size: 15 residues. Germline values: CDR1 MNHEY, CDR2 SMNVEV (reference sequence). In DNA, the CDR3 is TGTGCCAGCAGTGCAGGGGGCTCTGGCAATCAGCCCCAGCATTTT. Translated: CASSAGGSGNQPQHF.

In this sample, this clonotype turned up a few times. This chain connects TRBV18 to TRBJ2-3; unclear D gene. V lost 0 bases and J 4 bases, leaving 5 bases between the germline ends. The length of the CDR3 is 13 residues. The germline CDR1 and CDR2 sequences are KGHSH and LQKENI. Here the CDR3 DNA reads TGTGCCAGCTCACCACCGGGTTCAGATACGCAGTATTTT. Its protein product is CASSPPGSDTQYF.

The V and J genes are TRBV10-1 and TRBJ2-5, with D unclear. V dropped 3 bases and J dropped 5 bases, with 10 bases sitting between them. The germline V gene has CDR1 WNHNN and CDR2 SYGVQD (reference sequence). The CDR3 spans 13 residues. The CDR3 spells CASSDQELETQYF. The CDR3 DNA is TGCGCCAGCAGTGACCAGGAGTTGGAGACCCAGTACTTC.